These T cell receptor beta chains were read from a single sample in a study of T cell responses to AZD1222 COVID-19 vaccine. The method was immunoSEQ multiplex PCR; TCRdb's version includes in-frame clones alone and lacks a portion of them. The table has roughly 62,000 clones, 76% seen once. Sample: peripheral blood, taken on day 0 of AZD1222 vaccination. The receptors were gathered from an adult in good health. The CDR3 runs from the conserved cysteine through the conserved F or W. D genes are given only for firm matches. Part of the rows lack a size; the others show once, few, many or a class for expanded clones.

D | J | size | V | DNA | CDR3
. | TRBJ1-5 | . | TRBV6-5 | TGTGCCAGCGGTAGTCAGCCCCAGCATTTT | CASGSQPQHF
. | TRBJ1-5 | few | TRBV6-1 | TGTGCCAGCAGTGAATGGAGTCAGCCCCAGCATTTT | CASSEWSQPQHF
TRBD1 | TRBJ2-3 | . | TRBV27 | TGTGCCAGCAGTGACAGGGCAACAGATACGCAGTATTTT | CASSDRATDTQYF
. | TRBJ1-5 | . | TRBV6-1 | TGTGCCAGCAGTTATGGGGGTAATCAGCCCCAGCATTTT | CASSYGGNQPQHF
. | TRBJ1-4 | . | TRBV11-2 | TGTGCCAGCAGGGACTTTGGGGGTGAAAAACTGTTTTTT | CASRDFGGEKLFF
TRBD1 | TRBJ1-4 | . | TRBV15 | TGTGCCACCAGCTTCCAGGGGGCGAGTGAAAAACTGTTTTTT | CATSFQGASEKLFF
TRBD1 | TRBJ2-6 | . | TRBV19 | TGTGCCAGTTCCGGGACAGGGGGCGCTGGGGCCAACGTCCTGACTTTC | CASSGTGGAGANVLTF
. | TRBJ2-1 | . | TRBV9 | TGTGCCAGCAGCGTTGGGACGACAGGAAACAATGAGCAGTTCTTC | CASSVGTTGNNEQFF
. | TRBJ2-7 | . | TRBV5-1 | TGCGCCAGCAGCTTTACAGGGAGGCACGAGCAGTACTTC | CASSFTGRHEQYF
. | TRBJ1-5 | . | TRBV27 | TGTGCCAGCAGTTTAACGGGGTTTGGCAATCAGCCCCAGCATTTT | CASSLTGFGNQPQHF
. | TRBJ1-6 | . | TRBV5-5 | TGTGCCAGCAGGACCACAGGGAGCTCCTATAATTCACCCCTCCACTTT | CASRTTGSSYNSPLHF
. | TRBJ1-5 | . | TRBV3-1/TRBV3-2 | TGTGCCAGCAGCCCAGACTCTAGCAATCAGCCCCAGCATTTT | CASSPDSSNQPQHF
TRBD2 | TRBJ2-1 | . | TRBV2 | TGTGCCAGCAGTGAAGCAGCGGGGGACATTCGAGGGGATGAGCAGTTCTTC | CASSEAAGDIRGDEQFF
. | TRBJ1-3 | . | TRBV4-1 | TGCGCCAGCAGCTTGCTAGGGGGAGCATCACTCGGAAACACCATATATTTT | CASSLLGGASLGNTIYF
. | TRBJ2-3 | . | TRBV3-1/TRBV3-2 | TGTGCCAGCAGCCAGAGGGGCGGTACAGATACGCAGTATTTT | CASSQRGGTDTQYF
. | TRBJ2-3 | . | TRBV7-2 | TGTGCCAGCAGCTTGGGTCCAGAAAATACGCAGTATTTT | CASSLGPENTQYF
TRBD1 | TRBJ1-2 | . | TRBV6-1 | TGTGCCAGCAGTGAAGCCTACGGGACAGGGACTGGCTACACCTTC | CASSEAYGTGTGYTF
. | TRBJ2-6 | . | TRBV7-8 | TGTGCCAGCAGCAGACAGGGGGCCAACGTCCTGACTTTC | CASSRQGANVLTF
TRBD1 | TRBJ1-5 | . | TRBV16 | TGTGCCAGCGCGGCAGGGACAGGAAGCCAGCCCCAGCATTTT | CASAAGTGSQPQHF
. | TRBJ1-1 | few | TRBV28 | TGTGCCAGCAGTTTAGGGGGGCGAGGGAACACTGAAGCTTTCTTT | CASSLGGRGNTEAFF
TRBD1 | TRBJ1-1 | . | TRBV4-1 | TGCGCCAGCAGCCAAGGACAGGGATCGTTCACTGAAGCTTTCTTT | CASSQGQGSFTEAFF
. | TRBJ2-2 | . | TRBV7-6 | TGTGCCAGCAGCCCCGGGGAGCTGTTTTTT | CASSPGELFF
. | TRBJ2-4 | . | TRBV7-9 | TGTGCCAGCAGCTTCCGTGGCCGAAACATTCAGTACTTC | CASSFRGRNIQYF
. | TRBJ1-6 | few | TRBV20-1 | TGCAGTGCTAGTGGCGGGTTCAATAATTCACCCCTCCACTTT | CSASGGFNNSPLHF
. | TRBJ2-2 | . | TRBV19 | TGTGCCAGTAATTTCGACCGTCTCTCCGCCGGGGAGCTGTTTTTT | CASNFDRLSAGELFF
. | TRBJ1-6 | . | TRBV5-1 | TGCGCCAGCAGCGTACAGGGTAGTAATTCACCCCTCCACTTT | CASSVQGSNSPLHF
. | TRBJ1-2 | . | TRBV7-2 | TGTGCCAGCAGCTTAGTAGAGGGGTCGCCGAACTATGGCTACACCTTC | CASSLVEGSPNYGYTF
. | TRBJ1-1 | . | TRBV15 | TGTGCCACCAGCGAAGACCTAGTTAGCACTGAAGCTTTCTTT | CATSEDLVSTEAFF
. | TRBJ2-7 | . | TRBV2 | TGTGCCAGCAGTCGGGGATCCTACGAGCAGTACTTC | CASSRGSYEQYF
TRBD2 | TRBJ2-3 | . | TRBV2 | TGTGCCAGCTCGGGCGGGGGGGCCGGAACAGATACGCAGTATTTT | CASSGGGAGTDTQYF
. | TRBJ2-2 | . | TRBV19 | TGTGCCAGTAGTATGTATGTCTGGGCCGGGGAGCTGTTTTTT | CASSMYVWAGELFF
. | TRBJ2-7 | . | TRBV7-9 | TGTGCCAGCACCCCCTTACAGAGCTCCTACGAGCAGTACTTC | CASTPLQSSYEQYF
TRBD1 | TRBJ1-4 | . | TRBV7-2 | TGTGCCAGCAGCGAAACAGGGGTCGGTGAAAAACTGTTTTTT | CASSETGVGEKLFF
. | TRBJ2-2 | . | TRBV18 | TGTGCCAGCTCACGCTCTTCCCGCGGCAACACCGGGGAGCTGTTTTTT | CASSRSSRGNTGELFF
TRBD1 | TRBJ1-2 | . | TRBV7-2 | TGTGCCAGCAGCCCCGACAGGGGGCTCTATGGCTACACCTTC | CASSPDRGLYGYTF
. | TRBJ2-1 | . | TRBV7-8 | TGTGCCAGCAGCTTAGCGAAGAGTCCTGCGGGATTTGAGCAGTTCTTC | CASSLAKSPAGFEQFF
. | TRBJ2-3 | . | TRBV7-2 | TGTGCCAGCAGCTCCGGACTGCAAGCAGATACGCAGTATTTT | CASSSGLQADTQYF
. | TRBJ2-7 | once | TRBV7-2 | TGTGCCAGCAGCTTAAGGACATCCCGGGCCTCCTACGAGCAGTACTTC | CASSLRTSRASYEQYF
TRBD1 | TRBJ2-1 | . | TRBV11-1 | TGTGCCAGCAGCTTAGCGGGGAGACAGGGCAAATACAATGAGCAGTTCTTC | CASSLAGRQGKYNEQFF
TRBD1 | TRBJ1-1 | . | TRBV4-1 | TGCGCCAGCAGCCAAGATAGGGGACAGGGGACTGAAGCTTTCTTT | CASSQDRGQGTEAFF
TRBD1 | TRBJ2-1 | . | TRBV2 | TGTGCCAGCACCGAGGGACAGGGAAGGTACAATGAGCAGTTCTTC | CASTEGQGRYNEQFF